This is a list of T cell receptor beta chains from one sample in a study of graft-versus-host responses after intestinal transplantation. Generated by immunoSEQ multiplex PCR, the TCRdb table keeps only in-frame clones and is missing some. The data contain 40,000 or so clones, around 90% of them seen just once; the ten biggest clones take up over 15%. The sequencing here drew on ileum tissue, taken around 190 days after intestinal transplant. These receptors were collected from a human patient who received an intestinal transplant, so some T cells may come from the graft donor. CDR3s include the opening cysteine and the closing phenylalanine or tryptophan. Fields, in order: J gene, D gene, V gene, clone size, CDR3 protein, CDR3 DNA. D genes are given only for firm matches. Some rows mark clone size as missing; the rest say once, few, many or name a class of expanded clone.

TRBJ2-1,TRBD2,TRBV10-3,.,CAISSSGGGEQFF,TGTGCCATCAGTTCTAGCGGGGGCGGTGAGCAGTTCTTC
TRBJ2-7,TRBD1,TRBV7-9,.,CASSVRDRSVQYF,TGTGCCAGCAGCGTACGGGACAGGTCCGTGCAGTACTTC
TRBJ2-7,TRBD2,TRBV7-8,.,CASSLGLAGSYEQYF,TGTGCCAGCAGCTTGGGGCTAGCGGGTTCCTACGAGCAGTACTTC
TRBJ2-3,TRBD2,TRBV7-6,.,CASSPLAGGPPDTQYF,TGTGCCAGCAGCCCCTTAGCGGGGGGGCCCCCAGATACGCAGTATTTT
TRBJ2-7,.,TRBV7-9,.,CASSLQGYEQYF,TGTGCCAGCAGCTTACAGGGATACGAGCAGTACTTC
TRBJ2-7,.,TRBV27,once,CASSFKQTYEQYF,TGTGCCAGCAGTTTTAAACAGACCTACGAGCAGTACTTC
TRBJ2-1,.,TRBV6-4,.,CASRRKGDNEQFF,TGTGCCAGCAGAAGAAAGGGGGACAATGAGCAGTTCTTC
TRBJ1-2,TRBD1,TRBV5-1,.,CASSFNRGLFGYTF,TGCGCCAGCAGCTTTAACAGGGGCCTGTTCGGCTACACCTTC
TRBJ1-4,.,TRBV10-3,once,CAISEGRKLFF,TGTGCCATCAGTGAAGGGAGGAAACTGTTTTTT
TRBJ1-2,.,TRBV30,.,CAWSVSFGQGNYGYTF,TGTGCCTGGAGTGTATCGTTCGGCCAGGGGAACTATGGCTACACCTTC
TRBJ2-1,.,TRBV28,.,CASRPSYRSDEQFF,TGTGCCAGCAGGCCCAGCTACCGGTCGGATGAGCAGTTCTTC
TRBJ2-2,.,TRBV6-5,.,CASSYRQPSDTGELFF,TGTGCCAGCAGTTATCGGCAGCCTTCGGACACCGGGGAGCTGTTTTTT
TRBJ2-3,TRBD2,TRBV5-6,.,CASSPLTSGGGTQYF,TGTGCCAGCAGCCCCCTGACTAGCGGGGGAGGTACGCAGTATTTT
TRBJ2-3,.,TRBV5-6,.,CASSLGPGYTDTQYF,TGTGCCAGCAGCTTGGGACCAGGATACACAGATACGCAGTATTTT
TRBJ2-7,.,TRBV27,.,CASSLPGYEQYF,TGTGCCAGCAGTCTCCCGGGCTACGAGCAGTACTTC
TRBJ2-4,TRBD2,TRBV7-3,.,CASSPPPASGRTKNIQYF,TGTGCCAGCAGCCCGCCCCCAGCTAGCGGGAGAACCAAAAACATTCAGTACTTC
TRBJ1-5,.,TRBV7-2,.,CASSYIRGQPQHF,TGTGCCAGCAGCTACATACGGGGGCAGCCCCAGCATTTT
TRBJ1-5,.,TRBV7-9,.,CASSLTTSPAQHF,TGTGCCAGCAGCTTAACAACCAGTCCGGCCCAGCATTTT
TRBJ1-1,.,TRBV15,.,CATSTSRLNTEAFF,TGTGCCACCAGCACGAGTAGGTTGAACACTGAAGCTTTCTTT
TRBJ2-7,TRBD2,TRBV7-9,.,CASSLVGLAFYEQYF,TGTGCCAGCAGCTTGGTCGGACTAGCGTTCTACGAGCAGTACTTC
TRBJ1-6,.,TRBV10-1,.,CASRLPTYYNSPLHF,TGCGCCAGCAGGCTCCCGACCTACTATAATTCACCCCTCCACTTT
TRBJ1-4,.,TRBV5-4,once,CASSLVGRGDEKLFF,TGTGCCAGCAGCTTGGTGGGCCGGGGAGATGAAAAACTGTTTTTT
TRBJ1-3,TRBD1,TRBV15,.,CATSRDRGSGNTIYF,TGTGCCACCAGCAGGGACAGGGGTTCTGGAAACACCATATATTTT
TRBJ2-3,.,TRBV6-6,.,CASTEIYRTSTDTQYF,TGTGCCAGCACCGAGATCTACCGGACTAGCACAGATACGCAGTATTTT
TRBJ2-7,.,TRBV4-1,.,CASSLLARFPYEQYF,TGCGCCAGCAGCCTCCTAGCGCGTTTCCCCTACGAGCAGTACTTC
TRBJ1-2,.,TRBV4-2,.,CASSQDVRFNYGYTF,TGTGCCAGCAGCCAAGACGTCAGATTTAACTATGGCTACACCTTC
TRBJ1-1,.,TRBV7-9,.,CASSPPGVMNTEAFF,TGTGCCAGCAGCCCCCCGGGAGTAATGAACACTGAAGCTTTCTTT
TRBJ1-2,.,TRBV5-1,.,CASSLDPGRIYGYTF,TGCGCCAGCAGCTTGGATCCGGGACGGATCTATGGCTACACCTTC
TRBJ2-7,TRBD1,TRBV18,.,CASSSGTGGVYEQYF,TGTGCCAGCTCCTCAGGGACAGGGGGCGTCTACGAGCAGTACTTC
TRBJ2-3,.,TRBV7-9,.,CASSLVRPSTDTQYF,TGTGCCAGCAGCTTAGTAAGGCCTAGCACAGATACGCAGTATTTT
TRBJ2-3,.,TRBV11-2,.,CASSLAARDTDTQYF,TGTGCCAGCAGCTTAGCGGCCAGAGACACAGATACGCAGTATTTT
TRBJ2-3,.,TRBV7-9,.,CASSLRSPDTQYF,TGTGCCAGCAGCTTACGGTCGCCAGATACGCAGTATTTT
TRBJ1-2,.,TRBV10-3,.,CAISEAGVYSYTF,TGTGCCATCAGTGAGGCAGGCGTCTATAGCTACACCTTC
TRBJ2-1,TRBD1,TRBV18,.,CATSGTGGNEQFF,TGTGCCACCTCCGGGACAGGTGGCAATGAGCAGTTCTTC
TRBJ1-2,.,TRBV2,.,CASSATAAVGYTF,TGTGCCAGCAGTGCCACGGCAGCGGTGGGCTACACCTTC
TRBJ2-3,.,TRBV29-1,.,CSVSPGAYTDTQYF,TGCAGCGTCTCTCCAGGGGCCTACACAGATACGCAGTATTTT
TRBJ2-3,.,TRBV5-1,.,CASSRLLAPATDTQYF,TGCGCCAGCAGCCGTCTACTAGCACCGGCCACAGATACGCAGTATTTT
TRBJ2-7,TRBD2,TRBV5-6,.,CASSLTSSGEQYF,TGTGCCAGCAGCCTGACTAGCTCTGGCGAGCAGTACTTC
TRBJ2-1,TRBD2,TRBV27,.,CASTAGTSGRGEQFF,TGTGCCAGCACCGCCGGGACTAGCGGGAGAGGTGAGCAGTTCTTC
TRBJ1-5,TRBD1,TRBV27,.,CASSYRGFRNSNQPQHF,TGTGCCAGCAGTTACAGGGGATTTAGAAATAGCAATCAGCCCCAGCATTTT
TRBJ2-1,.,TRBV29-1,.,CSVEGLAEQFF,TGCAGCGTTGAAGGGTTAGCTGAGCAGTTCTTC